The 25 T cell receptor beta chains below all came from one sample that was sequenced in a study of blood T cell repertoires in COVID-19. This table comes from immunoSEQ multiplex PCR, and its TCRdb copy is limited to in-frame clones, with some not included. This sample has about 150,000 clones, with around 87% found just once. The sample was peripheral blood. All receptors come from a man older than 75 with acute or convalescent COVID-19.

The chain links TRBV4-2 to TRBJ1-3; possible D gene TRBD1, 5 bases. The V gene's germline CDR1 is LGHNA and CDR2 YNFKEQ. The V end was cut by 0 bases, the J end by 0 bases, with 9 bases between. The CDR3 sequence is 16 residues long. CDR3 loop: CASSQETGSSGNTIYF. DNA of the CDR3: TGTGCCAGCAGCCAAGAAACAGGATCCTCTGGAAACACCATATATTTT.

With regard to this clone: One end of the junction varies from germline; a read error may be responsible. The V gene is TRBV30, the J gene TRBJ1-3; perhaps TRBD1 as D (6 bases). Germline V CDR1 and CDR2: GTSNPN, SVGIG (reference sequence). This CDR3 is 10 amino acids long. This CDR3 reads CAWSVDRPHF. CDR3 nucleotides: TGTGCCTGGAGTGTAGACAGGCCTCATTTT.

This chain joins TRBV6-5 and TRBJ1-5, with 12 bases fitting TRBD1. Germline values: CDR1 MNHEY, CDR2 SVGAGI. V shed 7 bases and J 5 bases; nucleotides not matched to a gene: 6. This CDR3 comprises 15 residues. The CDR3 DNA reads as TGTGCCAGCAAGGGGACAGGGGGCTGGGATCAGCCCCAGCATTTT. It is translated as CASKGTGGWDQPQHF.

This clone occurred once. The chain combines TRBV3-1 (or the pseudogene TRBV3-2) with TRBJ1-1; D is ambiguous. V was cut by 3 bases and J by 1 base, with 6 bases left in between. CDR1 is LGHDT and CDR2 is YNNKEL in the germline V gene (reference sequence). This CDR3 is 13 amino acids long. In nucleotides, the CDR3 is TGTGCCAGCAGCCAGTACAAGAACACTGAAGCTTTCTTT. Protein: CASSQYKNTEAFF.

The J gene is TRBJ2-3, the V gene TRBV12-5; 14 bases align to TRBD2. Per germline, CDR1 LGHNT and CDR2 FRNRAP. With 6 bases clipped from V and 6 bases from J, the junction kept 2 bases outside the gene matches. The CDR3 loop spans 14 amino acids. CDR3 region: CASGTSGGVDTQYF. CDR3 bases: TGTGCTAGTGGGACTAGCGGGGGGGTGGATACGCAGTATTTT.

The J gene is TRBJ1-1, the V gene TRBV30, with D perhaps matching TRBD1 (6 bases). CDR3 length: 12 residues. V lost 0 bases and J lost 6, with 8 bases in between. Germline V gene sequence: CDR1 GTSNPN, CDR2 SVGIG (reference sequence). The CDR3 reads CAWSVGGPEAFF. The CDR3 region has the DNA TGTGCCTGGAGTGTAGGGGGTCCTGAAGCTTTCTTT.

This chain uses TRBV28 with TRBJ2-3; 11 bases fit TRBD1. With V trimmed by 5 bases and J by 4 bases, 8 bases remained unmatched. The CDR3 length is 16 residues. Germline CDR1 reads MDHEN; CDR2 reads SYDVKM. CDR3 DNA: TGTGCCAGCAGTGCCCGGGACAGGGGGTTTTCAGATACGCAGTATTTT. Amino acids: CASSARDRGFSDTQYF.

This clone was observed a single time. This rearrangement joins TRBV19 to TRBJ2-7, with 11 nucleotides matching TRBD2. The J segment lost 2 bases and the V segment lost 5 bases, leaving 8 bases of the junction unmatched. This CDR3 comprises 16 residues. The germline V gene encodes CDR1 LNHDA and CDR2 SQIVND (reference sequence). For the CDR3, the DNA is TGTGCCAGTAGTCCCACCGGGACTAGCGGTACCTACGAGCAGTACTTC. Encoded protein: CASSPTGTSGTYEQYF.

The chain recombines TRBV19 with TRBJ1-6, with D possibly TRBD1 on 5 matching bases. V shed 5 bases and J shed 10 bases, with 18 bases lying between them. This CDR3 has 15 residues. The germline V gene encodes CDR1 LNHDA and CDR2 SQIVND (reference sequence). CDR3 in DNA: TGTGCCAGTAGTGTGGCGGCCGGGGGTTTCTCACCCCTCCACTTT. Translation gives CASSVAAGGFSPLHF.

This chain connects TRBV27 to TRBJ1-1; D gene unclear. CDR1 is MNHEY and CDR2 is SMNVEV in the germline V gene (reference sequence). The length of the CDR3 is 14 residues. Trimming shortened V by 6 bases and J by 1 base, and 12 bases separated the two germline ends. CDR3 bases: TGTGCCAGCAGCCCCGTTACACGGAACACTGAAGCTTTCTTT. Translated, it gives CASSPVTRNTEAFF.

The chain has TRBV5-1 and TRBJ1-2; weak D call: TRBD1 (6 bases). Deletions cut 3 bases from V and 3 bases from J, with 9 bases between. The CDR3 runs 13 residues. Germline CDR1 is SGHRS and CDR2 is YFSETQ. Written as DNA, the CDR3 is TGCGCCAGCAGCTCCCAGGGGTACTATGGCTACACCTTC. Translated, it gives CASSSQGYYGYTF.

The genes are TRBV7-9 and TRBJ1-2, with TRBD1 matching over 7 bases. This CDR3 is built from 15 residues. Germline CDR1 reads SEHNR; CDR2 reads FQNEAQ (reference sequence). V lost 5 bases and J lost 2; bases outside the gene matches: 8. Here the CDR3 reads CASSPSGTENYGYTF. CDR3 nucleotide sequence: TGTGCCAGCAGCCCTAGTGGGACAGAGAACTATGGCTACACCTTC.

The chain uses TRBV4-1 and TRBJ1-6; a possible D gene is TRBD1 (6 bases). The CDR3 totals 15 residues. Trimming pared 4 bases from V and 7 bases from J, leaving 14 bases between. Germline-derived CDR1 and CDR2 are MGHRA and YSYEKL. The CDR3 region is CASSLGGPGNSPLHF. DNA for the CDR3: TGCGCCAGCAGCCTAGGGGGTCCCGGAAATTCACCCCTCCACTTT.

The chain recombines TRBV7-9 with TRBJ2-7; a possible D gene is TRBD1 (5 bases). V lost 2 bases and J lost 3, with 17 bases in between. The CDR3 totals 16 residues. The germline gives CDR1 SEHNR, CDR2 FQNEAQ (reference sequence). CDR3 in DNA: TGTGCCAGCAGCTTATGGGGCCTTGAGGATTACTACGAGCAGTACTTC. Translation: CASSLWGLEDYYEQYF.

The chain has TRBV18 and TRBJ2-1; possibly TRBD1 for D (6 bases). CDR1 and CDR2 (germline): KGHSH, LQKENI. The germline V and J ends were trimmed by 6 bases and 0 bases, with 15 bases remaining between them. This CDR3 spans 16 amino acids. The DNA of the CDR3 is TGTGCCAGCTCGCCCGGGACAACAAGCTCCTACAATGAGCAGTTCTTC. Protein sequence: CASSPGTTSSYNEQFF.

The chain uses TRBV28 and TRBJ1-5; tentative D call: TRBD1 (5 bases). Germline CDR1 is MDHEN and CDR2 is SYDVKM. This CDR3 comprises 15 residues. The germline V and J ends were trimmed by 7 bases and 0 bases, with 13 bases remaining between them. Written as DNA, the CDR3 is TGTGCCAGCAACTCAGGGTGGAATAGCAATCAGCCCCAGCATTTT. The encoded protein is CASNSGWNSNQPQHF.

V gene TRBV5-1 combines with J gene TRBJ2-3; D remains ambiguous. The CDR3 runs to 14 residues. The germline gives CDR1 SGHRS, CDR2 YFSETQ. V dropped 4 bases and J dropped 0 bases, with 9 bases sitting between them. The CDR3 DNA is TGCGCCAGCAGCGGCGAGCGTAGCACAGATACGCAGTATTTT. Protein product: CASSGERSTDTQYF. The variable domain in full, completed from reference TRBV5-1 and TRBJ2-3, reads KAGVTQTPRYLIKTRGQQVTLSCSPISGHRSVSWYQQTPGQGLQFLFEYFSETQRNKGNFPGRFSGRQFSNSRSEMNVSTLELGDSALYLCASSGERSTDTQYFGPGTRLTVL.

This chain joins TRBV11-2 and TRBJ1-1; no firm D call. Per the germline V gene, CDR1 is SGHAT and CDR2 is FQNNGV. The V and J ends lost 0 bases and 1 base respectively, with 18 bases between them. The CDR3 is made up of 18 amino acids. The CDR3 sequence is CASSLDPALAGENTEAFF. The CDR3 DNA reads TGTGCCAGCAGCTTAGATCCCGCTTTGGCGGGAGAGAACACTGAAGCTTTCTTT.

CDR3 coding DNA: TGCGCCAGCAGCTTAGCCCTGGACTGGGCCGGCGAGCAGTACTTC. The encoded protein is CASSLALDWAGEQYF. This chain connects TRBV5-1 to TRBJ2-7, with TRBD2 as a possible D gene (5 bases). This CDR3 is 15 amino acids long. From germline, CDR1 is SGHRS and CDR2 YFSETQ. The V end lost 2 bases, the J end lost 6 bases, and 18 bases lay between the germline ends.

The rearrangement uses TRBV6-1 and TRBJ1-3; D unclear. Trimming removed 3 bases from V and 4 bases from J, with 13 bases in between. Germline V CDR1 and CDR2: MNHNS, SASEGT. The CDR3 totals 15 residues. DNA for the CDR3: TGTGCCAGCAGTGAGTGGGCAGGAATCGGAAACACCATATATTTT. This codes for CASSEWAGIGNTIYF.

The chain uses TRBV18 and TRBJ1-6; 8 nucleotides line up with TRBD1. The CDR3 sequence is 16 residues long. Germline CDR1 KGHSH, CDR2 LQKENI. The V segment lost 0 bases and the J segment 7 bases; nucleotides outside the gene matches: 5. The CDR3 region is CASSPPGQGANSPLHF. The CDR3 coding sequence is TGTGCCAGCTCACCACCAGGCCAGGGGGCAAATTCACCCCTCCACTTT.

This clone has just a few counts. The chain is built from TRBV6-1 and TRBJ2-7, with D tentatively TRBD1 (5 bases). V lost 1 base and J 3 bases, leaving 13 bases between the germline ends. Germline V gives CDR1 MNHNS, CDR2 SASEGT. This CDR3 comprises 15 residues. The CDR3 is CASSEVPGLYYEQYF. CDR3 DNA sequence: TGTGCCAGCAGTGAAGTGCCAGGGCTATACTACGAGCAGTACTTC.

The chain has TRBV11-2 and TRBJ1-1, with D maybe TRBD1 (6 bases). The V end lost 0 bases, the J end lost 10 bases, and 15 bases lay between the germline ends. The CDR3 has 14 amino acids. The germline CDR1 and CDR2 sequences are SGHAT and FQNNGV. The CDR3 DNA sequence: TGTGCCAGCAGCTTAGATCTAAGGGGGGGGGCAGCTTTCTTT. It translates to CASSLDLRGGAAFF.

The chain links TRBV19 to TRBJ1-2; 10 nucleotides line up with TRBD1. Losses at the gene ends were 4 bases for V and 6 bases for J; bases not matched to a gene: 5. This CDR3 is built from 14 residues. Germline CDR1 LNHDA, CDR2 SQIVND (reference sequence). The CDR3 DNA sequence: TGTGCCAGTAGTACCCGGGACAGGGGTCATGGCTACACCTTC. Its translation: CASSTRDRGHGYTF.

This chain joins TRBV6-5 and TRBJ1-1, with D perhaps TRBD1 (5 bases). Germline V gives CDR1 MNHEY, CDR2 SVGAGI. The CDR3 sequence is 16 residues long. V was shortened by 2 bases and J by 0 bases, with 13 bases between the two germline ends. CDR3 DNA sequence: TGTGCCAGCAGTTACGCTCGGGGAGGGGTGAACACTGAAGCTTTCTTT. It specifies CASSYARGGVNTEAFF.